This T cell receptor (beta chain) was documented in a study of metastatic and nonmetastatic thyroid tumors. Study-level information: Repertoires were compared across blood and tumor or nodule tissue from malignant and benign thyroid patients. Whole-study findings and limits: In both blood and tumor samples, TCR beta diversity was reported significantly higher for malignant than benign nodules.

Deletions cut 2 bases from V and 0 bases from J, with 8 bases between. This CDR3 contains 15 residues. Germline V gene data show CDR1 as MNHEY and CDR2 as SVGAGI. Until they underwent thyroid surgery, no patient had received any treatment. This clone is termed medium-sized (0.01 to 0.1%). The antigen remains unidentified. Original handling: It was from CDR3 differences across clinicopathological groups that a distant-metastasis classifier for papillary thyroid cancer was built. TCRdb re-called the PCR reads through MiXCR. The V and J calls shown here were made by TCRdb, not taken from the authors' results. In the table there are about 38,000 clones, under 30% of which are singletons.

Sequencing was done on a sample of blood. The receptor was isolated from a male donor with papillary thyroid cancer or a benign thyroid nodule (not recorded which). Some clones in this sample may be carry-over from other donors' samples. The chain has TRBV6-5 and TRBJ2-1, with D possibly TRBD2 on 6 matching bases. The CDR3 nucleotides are TGTGCCAGCAGTTACGGGGGGTACTCCTACAATGAGCAGTTCTTC. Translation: CASSYGGYSYNEQFF.